This T cell receptor (beta chain) was sequenced during a study of blood T cell repertoires in COVID-19. Background on the study: The origin of the acute and convalescent COVID-19 samples was the United States, Italy and Spain. Sample material is recorded as cDNA or gDNA derived from T cells, B-cell-depleted T cells, or PBMCs.

Between the trimmed V and J ends, which lost 4 bases and 1 base, there was a span of 10 bases. This CDR3 spans 15 amino acids. CDR1 LNHDA and CDR2 SQIVND come from the germline V gene (reference sequence). This clone is a singleton in its sample. The authors' processing: For nucleated cells, counts were estimated from reference gene primer amplification. Clones were sequenced by immunoSEQ multiplex PCR, and TCRdb holds only the in-frame ones, with some missing. V and J calls and clone size are copied from that table; D and trimming were computed from the DNA. The sample yields about 43,000 clones, 83% seen once.

The chain uses TRBV19 and TRBJ2-2, with D possibly TRBD1 on 6 matching bases. The sample comprised peripheral blood. This sequence originates from a man of 80 years or more in a cohort sampled during active COVID-19. The CDR3 DNA is TGTGCCAGTAGTAAGACAGGAGTGAACACCGGGGAGCTGTTTTTT. Amino acids: CASSKTGVNTGELFF.